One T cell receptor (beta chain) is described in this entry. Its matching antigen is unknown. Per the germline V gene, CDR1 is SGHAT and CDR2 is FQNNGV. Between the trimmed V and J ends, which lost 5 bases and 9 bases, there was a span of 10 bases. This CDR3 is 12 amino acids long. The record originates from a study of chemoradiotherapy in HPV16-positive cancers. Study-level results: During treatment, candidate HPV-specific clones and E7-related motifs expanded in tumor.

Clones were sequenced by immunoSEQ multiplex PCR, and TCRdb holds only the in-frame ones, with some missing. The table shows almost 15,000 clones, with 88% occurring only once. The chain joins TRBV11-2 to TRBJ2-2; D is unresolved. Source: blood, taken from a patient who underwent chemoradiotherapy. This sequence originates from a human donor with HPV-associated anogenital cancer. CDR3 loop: CASSTSLRELFF. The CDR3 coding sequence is TGTGCCAGCAGCACCTCCTTAAGGGAGCTGTTTTTT.